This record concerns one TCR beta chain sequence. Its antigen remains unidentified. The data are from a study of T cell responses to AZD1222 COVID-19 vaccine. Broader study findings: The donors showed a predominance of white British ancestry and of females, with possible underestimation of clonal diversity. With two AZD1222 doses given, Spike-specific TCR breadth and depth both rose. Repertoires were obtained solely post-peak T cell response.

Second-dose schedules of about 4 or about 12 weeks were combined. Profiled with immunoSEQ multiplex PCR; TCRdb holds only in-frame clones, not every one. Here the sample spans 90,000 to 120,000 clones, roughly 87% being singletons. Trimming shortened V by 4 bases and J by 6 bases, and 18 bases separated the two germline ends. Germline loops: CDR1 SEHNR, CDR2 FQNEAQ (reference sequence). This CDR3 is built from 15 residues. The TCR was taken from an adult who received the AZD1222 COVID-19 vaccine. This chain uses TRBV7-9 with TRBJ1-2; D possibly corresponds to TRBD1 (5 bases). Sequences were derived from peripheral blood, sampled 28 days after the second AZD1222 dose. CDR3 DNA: TGTGCCAGCAGCTGGGGGATAAACTTTAGGGATGGCTACACCTTC. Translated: CASSWGINFRDGYTF.